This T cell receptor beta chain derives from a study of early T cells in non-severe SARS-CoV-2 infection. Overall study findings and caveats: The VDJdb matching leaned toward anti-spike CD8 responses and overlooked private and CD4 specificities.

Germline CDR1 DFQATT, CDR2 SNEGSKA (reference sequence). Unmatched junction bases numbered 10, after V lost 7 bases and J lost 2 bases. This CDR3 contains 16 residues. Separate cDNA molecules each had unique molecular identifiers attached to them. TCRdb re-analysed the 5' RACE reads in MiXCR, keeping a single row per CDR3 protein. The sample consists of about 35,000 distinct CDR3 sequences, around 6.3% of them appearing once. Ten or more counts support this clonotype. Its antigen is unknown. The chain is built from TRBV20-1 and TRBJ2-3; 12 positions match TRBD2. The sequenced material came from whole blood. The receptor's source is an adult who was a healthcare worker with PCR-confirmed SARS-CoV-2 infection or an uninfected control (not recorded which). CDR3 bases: TGCAGTGTCCTCAATCTAGCGGGAGGGGACACAGATACGCAGTATTTT. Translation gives CSVLNLAGGDTDTQYF.